These 31 T cell receptor beta chains were all obtained from the same sample, sequenced in a study of beta chain features in type 1 diabetes. What was sequenced were expressed TCRB transcripts, since all of the isolated RNA had been reverse transcribed. The method was immunoSEQ multiplex PCR; TCRdb's version includes in-frame clones alone and lacks a portion of them. The data hold under 900,000 clones, with 15% to 20% observed a single time. Sequencing was carried out using naive CD4+ T cells from blood. The receptor set was obtained from a young woman in good health.

The chain employs TRBV7-6 and TRBJ2-7; 12 bases agree with TRBD1. The CDR3 has 20 residues. CDR1 is SGHVS, CDR2 FNYEAQ, per germline. V lost 5 bases to trimming and J lost 2 bases; unmatched junction nucleotides: 19. DNA for the CDR3: TGTGCCAGCAGCCCCCATTTGGGACAGGGGGCCCAAGCAAGACCCTACGAGCAGTACTTC. Its protein product is CASSPHLGQGAQARPYEQYF.

The V and J genes are TRBV7-3 and TRBJ1-1; 8 nucleotides line up with TRBD1. CDR1 and CDR2 from the germline V gene are SGHTA and FQGTGA. This CDR3 region has 13 residues. Trimming took 8 bases from V and 6 from J; bases not matched to a gene: 8. CDR3 region: CASGGTGRAEAFF. The CDR3 nucleotides are TGTGCCAGCGGGGGGACAGGTCGAGCTGAAGCTTTCTTT.

The chain has TRBV7-2 and TRBJ2-1; 12 bases are a match to TRBD2. Germline values: CDR1 SGHTA, CDR2 FQGNSA. CDR3 length: 14 amino acids. The V segment lost 5 bases and the J segment 9 bases; nucleotides outside the gene matches: 5. As DNA, the CDR3 is TGTGCCAGCAGCCCAGGACTAGCGGGACGTGAGCAGTTCTTC. Residues: CASSPGLAGREQFF.

This clone has more than one count but fewer than ten. This rearrangement joins TRBV5-1 to TRBJ2-1; weak D call: TRBD2 (6 bases). Between the trimmed V and J ends, which lost 1 base and 9 bases, there was a span of 23 bases. Germline assignment: CDR1 SGHRS and CDR2 YFSETQ. This CDR3 comprises 17 residues. CDR3 in DNA: TGCGCCAGCAGCTTGAGGAGCCGGGACTCCGTTTTCGGTGAGCAGTTCTTC. Translation: CASSLRSRDSVFGEQFF.

The chain carries TRBV6-5 and TRBJ2-1, with 14 nucleotides matching TRBD2. V shed 2 bases and J 10 bases; nucleotides not matched to a gene: 7. The CDR3 has 16 residues. The germline V gene encodes CDR1 MNHEY and CDR2 SVGAGI. CDR3 bases: TGTGCCAGCAGTTACCTAGGACTAGCGGGAGGAGGGGAGCAGTTCTTC. Amino acid sequence: CASSYLGLAGGGEQFF.

This clone occurred a few times. This chain joins TRBV11-2 and TRBJ2-1; perhaps TRBD2 as D (5 bases). The CDR3 sequence is 15 residues long. V was trimmed by 5 bases and J by 1 base, leaving 12 bases between them. The germline CDR1 and CDR2 sequences are SGHAT and FQNNGV. The CDR3, as DNA: TGTGCCAGCAGCCCCCTTTCGGGGTCCTACAATGAGCAGTTCTTC. Amino acid sequence: CASSPLSGSYNEQFF.

This clone was detected only a few times. The V gene is TRBV6-5, the J gene TRBJ2-3, with 12 bases that match TRBD1. This CDR3 has 15 residues. Germline CDR1 MNHEY, CDR2 SVGAGI. V lost 6 bases and J lost 4; bases outside the gene matches: 5. CDR3 region: CASRVGTGGADTQYF. Written as DNA, the CDR3 is TGTGCCAGCAGAGTGGGGACAGGGGGCGCAGATACGCAGTATTTT.

This clone was picked up a small number of times. The chain employs TRBV9 and TRBJ2-5; a possible D gene is TRBD1 (5 bases). V lost 7 bases, J lost 4 bases, and 11 bases lay in between. The CDR3 consists of 12 residues. In germline, CDR1 is SGDLS, CDR2 YYNGEE. The CDR3 reads CASSRVGETQYF. CDR3 nucleotide sequence: TGTGCCAGCTCCAGGGTTGGAGAGACCCAGTACTTC. The full variable domain, in which reference TRBV9 and TRBJ2-5 provide the parts outside the CDR3, is DSGVTQTPKHLITATGQRVTLRCSPRSGDLSVYWYQQSLDQGLQFLIQYYNGEERAKGNILERFSAQQFPDLHSELNLSSLELGDSALYFCASSRVGETQYFGPGTRLLVL.

This clone was seen more than once but under ten times. The chain combines TRBV7-2 with TRBJ1-5; D perhaps matches TRBD1 (6 bases). Germline V gene data show CDR1 as SGHTA and CDR2 as FQGNSA. CDR3 length equals 13 residues. V was pared by 5 bases and J by 7 bases, with 12 bases between. CDR3 region: CASSQYREQPQHF. Here the CDR3 DNA reads TGTGCCAGCAGCCAATACAGGGAACAGCCCCAGCATTTT.

The chain joins TRBV11-1 to TRBJ2-7; perhaps TRBD2 as D (5 bases). The germline V and J ends were trimmed by 1 base and 3 bases, with 13 bases remaining between them. This CDR3 has 15 residues. Germline CDR1 reads SGHAT; CDR2 reads FQDESV (reference sequence). The CDR3 here is CASSLGSLGIYEQYF. The CDR3 coding sequence is TGTGCCAGCAGCTTAGGATCACTAGGGATCTACGAGCAGTACTTC.

The rearrangement joins TRBV5-1 to TRBJ1-2; 9 bases fit TRBD1. The V gene end was trimmed by 6 bases and the J gene end by 4 bases; junction bases not matched to a gene: 7. The V gene's germline CDR1 is SGHRS and CDR2 YFSETQ. This CDR3 comprises 14 residues. The chain's CDR3 is CASNPGQGIYGYTF. CDR3 nucleotide sequence: TGCGCCAGCAACCCGGGACAGGGTATCTATGGCTACACCTTC.

CDR3 in amino acids: CSVEGGAHHSYEQYF. In DNA form, the CDR3 reads TGCAGCGTTGAGGGAGGCGCCCATCATTCCTACGAGCAGTACTTC. The rearrangement uses TRBV29-1 and TRBJ2-5; D may be TRBD2 (6 bases). The end of the DNA fits TRBJ2-7 better, so the J call may be wrong. CDR3 length: 15 residues. Germline CDR1 and CDR2: SQVTM and ANQGSEA.

The V gene is TRBV28, the J gene TRBJ1-5, with D unresolved. V was trimmed by 9 bases and J by 6 bases, leaving 18 bases between them. The germline gives CDR1 MDHEN, CDR2 SYDVKM. The CDR3 is 14 residues long. The DNA for the CDR3 is TGTGCCAGAAAGGCACCCAGGACGCCTCAGCCCCAGCATTTT. The encoded protein is CARKAPRTPQPQHF.

The genes are TRBV18 and TRBJ2-3; tentative D call: TRBD2 (6 bases). Germline CDR1 and CDR2: KGHSH and LQKENI. There are 16 residues in the CDR3. V lost 5 bases to trimming and J lost 2 bases, with 17 bases between them. The CDR3 is CASSYSGLVNTDTQYF. The CDR3 region has the DNA TGTGCCAGCTCATACTCGGGACTCGTAAACACAGATACGCAGTATTTT.

This clone was counted a few times. In DNA, the CDR3 is TGTGCCAGCTCGCCAAAACTAGCGACCTCCTACGAGCAGTACTTC. This encodes CASSPKLATSYEQYF. This sequence joins TRBV18 and TRBJ2-7; 7 bases fit TRBD2. The CDR3 covers 15 residues. CDR1 and CDR2 from the germline V gene are KGHSH and LQKENI. Germline trimming cut 6 bases from V and 0 bases from J; bases unmatched to any gene: 8.

The chain uses TRBV7-6 and TRBJ2-5; TRBD2 matches at 10 bases. The CDR3 runs to 14 residues. Per germline, CDR1 SGHVS and CDR2 FNYEAQ. V shed 6 bases, J shed 5 bases, and the junction held 6 bases outside the gene matches. CDR3 loop: CASSRTSGMETQYF. The CDR3 DNA reads as TGTGCCAGCAGTCGTACTAGCGGGATGGAGACCCAGTACTTC.

This clone was counted a few times. The chain joins TRBV27 to TRBJ1-6; 9 nucleotides line up with TRBD1. The germline V gene encodes CDR1 MNHEY and CDR2 SMNVEV (reference sequence). V lost 6 bases and J lost 10; bases outside the gene matches: 10. The CDR3 contains 15 residues. CDR3 DNA sequence: TGTGCCAGCAGCCAGATACAGGGGGCTAGGTCACCCCTCCACTTT. Translated, it gives CASSQIQGARSPLHF.

Only a few counts were recorded for this clone. The V and J genes are TRBV25-1 and TRBJ2-3, with D tentatively TRBD1 (6 bases). The CDR3 length is 13 residues. Germline CDR1 MGHDK, CDR2 SYGVNS. Trimming removed 4 bases at V and 3 bases at J, with 8 bases between. The DNA of the CDR3 is TGTGCCAGCAGTGTTACAGGGACAGATACGCAGTATTTT. Translating it yields CASSVTGTDTQYF.

The V call is TRBV27, the J call TRBJ2-2, with D unclear. The V gene lost 6 bases and the J gene lost 2 bases, with 10 bases spanning the gap. Germline CDR1 is MNHEY and CDR2 is SMNVEV (reference sequence). The length of the CDR3 is 14 residues. The CDR3 region is CASSRLPNTGELFF. CDR3 bases: TGTGCCAGCAGCAGGCTACCAAACACCGGGGAGCTGTTTTTT.

The V call is TRBV29-1, the J call TRBJ1-1, with TRBD1 as a possible D gene (5 bases). V gave up 6 bases and J gave up 8 bases, with 22 bases separating them. Germline CDR1 reads SQVTM; CDR2 reads ANQGSEA. This CDR3 comprises 14 residues. In DNA, the CDR3 is TGCAGCGTCCAGAGTAGTCGGGTTGGGACGGAAGCTTTCTTT. This encodes CSVQSSRVGTEAFF.

This clone was recorded a few times. The chain uses TRBV6-6 and TRBJ1-5, with D possibly matching TRBD1 (6 bases). This CDR3 is 14 amino acids long. CDR1 is MNHNY and CDR2 is SVGAGI in the germline V gene (reference sequence). Trimming stripped 2 bases from V and 10 bases from J, with 15 bases between. The CDR3 sequence is CASSYGTPPFPQHF. Written as DNA, the CDR3 is TGTGCCAGCAGTTACGGGACACCGCCGTTTCCCCAGCATTTT.

This clone was counted a few times. The CDR3 bases are TGCAGCGGCCTGGGACTAGCGGGAATAAATGAGCAGTTCTTC. Residues: CSGLGLAGINEQFF. The chain combines TRBV29-1 with TRBJ2-1; 13 bases line up with TRBD2. CDR1 is SQVTM and CDR2 is ANQGSEA in the germline V gene. Trimming cost V 7 bases and J 7 bases; bases outside gene matches: 7. The CDR3 consists of 14 residues.

The chain carries TRBV11-1 and TRBJ2-5; D not resolved. This CDR3 comprises 15 residues. The germline gives CDR1 SGHAT, CDR2 FQDESV (reference sequence). Trimming removed 0 bases from V and 2 bases from J, with 10 bases in between. Here the CDR3 DNA reads TGTGCCAGCAGCTTAGCCTGGGCAGCACAAGAGACCCAGTACTTC. Protein product: CASSLAWAAQETQYF. Full variable domain (remainder filled in from reference TRBV11-1 and TRBJ2-5): EAEVAQSPRYKITEKSQAVAFWCDPISGHATLYWYRQILGQGPELLVQFQDESVVDDSQLPKDRFSAERLKGVDSTLKIQPAELGDSAMYLCASSLAWAAQETQYFGPGTRLLVL.

The chain joins TRBV6-5 to TRBJ2-7; 8 nucleotides agree with TRBD1. With V trimmed by 0 bases and J by 3 bases, 4 bases remained unmatched. Germline V gene lookup returns CDR1 MNHEY and CDR2 SVGAGI. The CDR3 length is 15 residues. CDR3 nucleotide sequence: TGTGCCAGCAGTTACTCGAGGACAGGGAACTACGAGCAGTACTTC. Its protein is CASSYSRTGNYEQYF.

The rearrangement links TRBV28 to TRBJ1-4; possibly TRBD1 for D (6 bases). The V end lost 2 bases, the J end lost 8 bases, and 15 bases lay between the germline ends. Looked up from germline, CDR1 is MDHEN and CDR2 is SYDVKM. CDR3 length equals 15 residues. The CDR3 sequence: CASSLGGGRREKLFF. In nucleotides, the CDR3 is TGTGCCAGCAGTTTAGGAGGGGGACGTCGGGAAAAACTGTTTTTT.

In this sample, this clone turned up a few times. The rearrangement uses TRBV28 and TRBJ2-6; D is ambiguous. CDR1 is MDHEN, CDR2 SYDVKM, per germline. V was pared by 6 bases and J by 2 bases, with 5 bases between. This CDR3 comprises 13 residues. CDR3 sequence (DNA): TGTGCCAGCAGAGGCGCTGGGGCCAACGTCCTGACTTTC. It is translated as CASRGAGANVLTF.

The CDR3 spells CASRPPGLQYEQYF. The CDR3 DNA is TGCGCCAGCAGGCCTCCGGGACTCCAATACGAGCAGTACTTC. The chain employs TRBV5-1 and TRBJ2-7; D might be TRBD2 (6 bases). The V end lost 5 bases, the J end lost 4 bases, and 16 bases lay between the germline ends. Germline CDR1 SGHRS, CDR2 YFSETQ. This CDR3 has 14 amino acids.

The V and J genes are TRBV29-1 and TRBJ1-2, with no clear D. Trimming took off 3 bases at V and 3 bases at J, with 14 bases between the two ends. The CDR3 has 14 residues. Germline CDR1 and CDR2: SQVTM and ANQGSEA. The CDR3 protein is CSVDNGQLDYGYTF. The CDR3 nucleotides are TGCAGCGTTGATAACGGCCAGCTGGACTATGGCTACACCTTC.

This clone came up a few times. The chain has TRBV2 and TRBJ2-1; TRBD2 matches 16 bases. J gave up 9 bases and V 3 bases, and 2 bases lay outside the gene matches. The germline CDR1 and CDR2 sequences are SNHLY and FYNNEI. The CDR3 has 15 residues. CDR3 sequence reads: CASSDGTSGRGEQFF. The CDR3 DNA sequence: TGTGCCAGCAGTGACGGGACTAGCGGGAGGGGTGAGCAGTTCTTC.

The CDR3 DNA reads TGCGCCAGCAGCCAAGAGGGACGGTTCTTTTCACCCCTCCACTTT. Amino acids: CASSQEGRFFSPLHF. This chain joins TRBV4-3 and TRBJ1-6; a weak D match, TRBD1 (5 bases). CDR1 is LGHNA and CDR2 is YSLEER in the germline V gene. Trimming pared 0 bases from V and 9 bases from J, leaving 12 bases between. The CDR3 extends over 15 amino acids.

The V gene is TRBV7-2, the J gene TRBJ2-5; TRBD2 is a possible D gene (5 bases). Germline CDR1 and CDR2: SGHTA and FQGNSA. The V and J ends lost 2 bases and 5 bases respectively, with 15 bases between them. CDR3 size: 15 residues. The CDR3: CASSLFGRATETQYF. CDR3 in DNA: TGTGCCAGCAGCTTATTCGGGCGGGCCACTGAGACCCAGTACTTC.